This is a list of T cell receptor beta chains from one sample in a study of tumor T cells in aggressive B-cell lymphoma. Libraries were prepared by immunoSEQ multiplex PCR; TCRdb keeps only in-frame clonotypes and omits some of them. The data show about 11,000 clones, with around 90% seen just once and about 3% held by the top ten. Specimen: tumor tissue. Source of these receptors: an adult with diffuse large B cell lymphoma. Both conserved end residues are part of each CDR3.

v_call | cdr3_length | cdr3_aa
TRBV6-5 | 13 | CATSGYGTGELFF
TRBV10-1 | 13 | CASSESLGVPQYF
TRBV18 | 16 | CASSPLPGTGADTQYF
TRBV6-1 | 14 | CASSEGDSLYGYTF
TRBV9 | 14 | CASSSGPRGETQYF
TRBV29-1 | 12 | CSARAMNTEAFF
TRBV6-1 | 15 | CASSPVPGQIYGYTF
TRBV5-1 | 14 | CASSFTVSQGEAFF
TRBV19 | 14 | CASRDGQEYTEAFF
TRBV11-2 | 15 | CASSLWTGEGGEAFF
TRBV7-8 | 13 | CASSPRGDREQFF
TRBV7-2 | 15 | CASAGWLWDTGELFF
TRBV19 | 14 | CASRVSFGNQPQHF
TRBV5-1 | 15 | CASSINRGSTDTQYF
TRBV4-2 | 16 | CASSRRTSGGADEQYF
TRBV11-3 | 13 | CASNPRADKKLFF
TRBV13 | 14 | CASSLSSYNSPLHF
TRBV12-5 | 12 | CASRGSNQPQHF
TRBV7-9 | 12 | CASSPRDREAFF
TRBV4-2 | 14 | CARKRWGAVQPQHF
TRBV18 | 15 | CASSPRQGSVTEAFF
TRBV7-9 | 15 | CASTGGQATSYEQYF
TRBV30 | 17 | CAWSGTGGGIYNSPLHF
TRBV6-5 | 13 | CASSYLSNQPQHF
TRBV25-1 | 12 | CAVREDWGTQYF
TRBV19 | 17 | CASSVPRGLAGTYEQYF
TRBV5-1 | 13 | CASSPVGIYGYTF
TRBV2 | 13 | CASSLTGVTEAFF
TRBV6-6 | 16 | CASSQQPGGRGTEAFF
TRBV9 | 16 | CASSGIRGRTTDTQYF
TRBV21-1 | 18 | CASSKAWDSYYPNTEAFF
TRBV27 | 13 | CASRTERGEKLFF
TRBV7-9 | 14 | CAVPSGDRDQPQHF
TRBV6-6 | 12 | CASSYSGVEQYF
TRBV6-1 | 13 | CASSEVPQIGQYF
TRBV7-3 | 17 | CASSLYGGGAGNYGYTF
TRBV6-5 | 16 | CASSYTSSGLTGELFF
TRBV7-2 | 13 | CASSLQGADTQYF
TRBV6-5 | 15 | CASTRTLSSINEQYF
TRBV29-1 | 16 | CSVEVQGASVYNEQFF